The clone carrying this TCR beta chain occurred a few times. The antigen remains undetermined. TCRdb recomputed calls from the reads with MiXCR, one row per CDR3 protein. The sample lists approximately 750,000 distinct CDR3 sequences, roughly 35% seen once, with about 2.8% in the top ten. This specimen belongs to a study of T cell repertoires in cytomegalovirus infection. The study, taken as a whole, reports: Ex vivo, HLA-C-restricted CMV-specific TCR beta clonotypes prevailed over the rest of the response.

Germline V gene sequence: CDR1 MNHNS, CDR2 SASEGT. The CDR3 is 13 residues long. The germline V and J ends were trimmed by 8 bases and 0 bases, with 11 bases remaining between them. Sequencing was done on a sample of PBMCs. The J gene is TRBJ2-7, the V gene TRBV6-1; D is unresolved. The origin of this receptor is a human donor in good health (CMV status not recorded). Some clones in this sample may be carry-over from other donors' samples. CDR3 coding DNA: TGTGCCAGCGGTGTGGACCGCTCCTACGAGCAGTACTTC. It translates to CASGVDRSYEQYF.